This T cell receptor beta chain was sequenced during a study of Graves' ophthalmopathy and Graves' hyperthyroidism. After removal of 5 bases from V and 0 bases from J, the junction contained 7 bases not matched to a gene. Germline CDR1 MNHEY, CDR2 SVGEGT. The CDR3 loop spans 16 amino acids. In its sample, this clonotype was seen many times. Amplified TCR beta CDR3 regions were obtained using RNA transcripts as template. RT-PCR with HTBI primers came first, then second-round multiplex PCR. TCRdb re-called the multiplex PCR reads through MiXCR, storing one row per CDR3 protein. The sample includes roughly 500,000 distinct CDR3 sequences, approximately 15% of them seen just once.

The source is a woman between 25 and 40 years old with Graves' ophthalmopathy. V is TRBV6-2 or TRBV6-3 and J is TRBJ1-1, with 9 bases fitting TRBD1. Sequenced: blood. Here the CDR3 DNA reads TGTGCCAGCAGTACGCCGGGACAGGGAGTGAACACTGAAGCTTTCTTT. This encodes CASSTPGQGVNTEAFF.